The 22 T cell receptor beta chains reported below all come from one sample, sequenced in a study of graft-versus-host responses after intestinal transplantation (dated by TCRdb to the early 2020s). No antigen has been assigned to these receptors. Libraries were made using the immunoSEQ multiplex PCR assay. TCRdb re-hosts the immuneACCESS table, in-frame sequences only. Its copies lack some clones; in the studies checked, an unresolved V gene accounts for under half of them, and the cause for the rest is not known. The sample data list about 150,000 clones, and around nine tenths of these were observed just once. About 0.2% of the sample is taken by the ten largest. The time point tag for this specimen amounts to: cells obtained before transplantation from donor or recipient. This specimen was unstimulated CD4+ T cells sorted from spleen or lymph node cells, taken before intestinal transplant. The receptors derive from a human donor who received an intestinal transplant.

The rearrangement joins TRBV11-2 to TRBJ2-1; D is perhaps TRBD2 (6 bases). V lost 3 bases and J lost 8, with 20 bases in between. Germline V gives CDR1 SGHAT, CDR2 FQNNGV. CDR3 length: 16 amino acids. The DNA for the CDR3 is TGTGCCAGCAGCTTGGAGGGAAGTCCACAATACGATGAGCAGTTCTTC. Amino acid sequence: CASSLEGSPQYDEQFF.

The rearrangement joins TRBV4-1 to TRBJ1-5; possible D gene TRBD1, 6 bases. V gave up 6 bases and J gave up 5 bases, with 26 bases separating them. The CDR3 sequence is 18 residues long. The germline V gene encodes CDR1 MGHRA and CDR2 YSYEKL. The CDR3 region has the DNA TGCGCCAGCAGGGTCTATACCTCGCAGGGGCTATTAGATCAGCCCCAGCATTTT. It translates to CASRVYTSQGLLDQPQHF.

V usage is TRBV27 and J usage is TRBJ2-1; 12 nucleotides line up with TRBD2. CDR1 is MNHEY and CDR2 is SMNVEV in the germline V gene (reference sequence). The junction had 10 bases not matched to a gene; V was cut back by 5 bases and J by 5 bases. The CDR3 is 17 amino acids. The CDR3 is CASSPRLAGEVDNEQFF. The CDR3 nucleotides are TGTGCCAGCAGTCCTCGACTAGCGGGAGAGGTGGACAATGAGCAGTTCTTC.

This sequence joins TRBV30 and TRBJ2-3, with D uncertain. V shed 4 bases and J shed 7 bases, with 9 bases lying between them. The germline V gene encodes CDR1 GTSNPN and CDR2 SVGIG (reference sequence). CDR3 length: 11 residues. CDR3 region: CAWMVGNTQYF. The CDR3 DNA sequence: TGTGCCTGGATGGTGGGCAATACGCAGTATTTT.

This clone was picked up one time. This chain joins TRBV30 and TRBJ2-1; D ambiguous. The CDR3 runs to 10 residues. V lost 3 bases to trimming and J lost 10 bases, with 7 bases between them. Germline V lookup: CDR1 GTSNPN, CDR2 SVGIG (reference sequence). CDR3 DNA: TGTGCCTGGAGGGTCCGGGAGCAGTTCTTC. It codes for CAWRVREQFF.

The rearrangement uses TRBV6-5 and TRBJ1-2; D is unresolved. Germline values: CDR1 MNHEY, CDR2 SVGAGI. The CDR3 loop spans 14 amino acids. The germline V and J ends were trimmed by 6 bases and 0 bases, with 11 bases remaining between them. The CDR3 sequence is CASRPGLSNYGYTF. The CDR3 bases are TGTGCCAGCAGACCGGGTCTTTCTAACTATGGCTACACCTTC.

V usage is TRBV6-5 and J usage is TRBJ1-3, with unresolved D. The CDR3 has 13 amino acids. V lost 6 bases and J lost 0, with 6 bases in between. From germline, CDR1 is MNHEY and CDR2 SVGAGI. The CDR3 protein is CASRVVSGNTIYF. CDR3 coding DNA: TGTGCCAGCAGGGTCGTCTCTGGAAACACCATATATTTT.

This CDR3 is CASSSDGTQYF. CDR3 sequence (DNA): TGTGCCAGCTCATCCGATGGGACCCAGTACTTC. The V call is TRBV7-8, the J call TRBJ2-5; D not resolved. Germline CDR1 SGHVS, CDR2 FQNEAQ. The CDR3 spans 11 residues. V was pared by 8 bases and J by 7 bases, with 11 bases between.

Details on this clone: A junction boundary mismatches the germline segment, possibly from a read error. The rearrangement links TRBV5-1 to TRBJ2-2, with D possibly TRBD1 on 6 matching bases. CDR1 and CDR2 (germline): SGHRS, YFSETQ. This CDR3 has 13 amino acids. The chain's CDR3 is CASSWDIVGELLF. CDR3 nucleotides: TGCGCCAGCAGCTGGGACATTGTCGGGGAGCTGTTGTTT.

The gene calls are TRBV6-5 and TRBJ1-1, with D hard to call. Germline V CDR1 and CDR2: MNHEY, SVGAGI. This CDR3 comprises 13 residues. Trimming left V 7 bases short and J 3 bases short, with 12 bases between. CDR3 coding DNA: TGTGCCAGCATTACTTCGGGATACACTGAAGCTTTCTTT. It yields the protein CASITSGYTEAFF.

The chain joins TRBV12-5 to TRBJ2-7, with TRBD2 as a possible D gene (6 bases). The germline V and J ends were trimmed by 7 bases and 1 base, with 14 bases remaining between them. From germline, CDR1 is LGHNT and CDR2 FRNRAP. The CDR3 sequence is 14 residues long. CDR3 sequence: CASVKTGTSYEQYF. The CDR3 DNA reads TGTGCTAGTGTGAAGACGGGGACTTCCTACGAGCAGTACTTC.

The V and J genes are TRBV25-1 and TRBJ2-5; D not resolved. V lost 3 bases and J lost 0, with 5 bases in between. This CDR3 region has 13 residues. Germline CDR1 MGHDK, CDR2 SYGVNS. In DNA, the CDR3 is TGTGCCAGCAGTGAGTCGTACCAAGAGACCCAGTACTTC. It specifies CASSESYQETQYF.

The chain carries TRBV19 and TRBJ1-2; 8 positions match TRBD1. Trimming removed 4 bases from V and 4 bases from J; junction bases left unmatched: 2. The CDR3 runs 13 residues. Germline assignment: CDR1 LNHDA and CDR2 SQIVND (reference sequence). The CDR3 DNA is TGTGCCAGTAGTAGGACAGGGCCCTATGGCTACACCTTC. It specifies CASSRTGPYGYTF.

The CDR3 sequence is CATSRMGGLALAKNIQYF. The CDR3 coding sequence is TGTGCCACCAGCAGAATGGGGGGACTAGCGCTTGCCAAAAACATTCAGTACTTC. This chain connects TRBV15 to TRBJ2-4; 10 bases match TRBD2. After removal of 2 bases from V and 1 base from J, the junction contained 8 bases not matched to a gene. Germline loops: CDR1 LNHNV, CDR2 YYDKDF (reference sequence). The CDR3 sequence is 18 residues long.

The chain couples TRBV10-3 to TRBJ2-5; 8 nucleotides align to TRBD1. V trimming: 2 bases; J trimming: 3 bases; junction bases outside the gene matches: 2. Germline values: CDR1 ENHRY, CDR2 SYGVKD. The CDR3 loop spans 14 amino acids. CDR3 in amino acids: CAISEGQGEETQYF. CDR3 coding DNA: TGTGCCATCAGTGAGGGACAGGGAGAAGAGACCCAGTACTTC.

This clone came up once. This sequence joins TRBV2 and TRBJ1-1, with unresolved D. The CDR3 is 12 residues long. Germline CDR1 reads SNHLY; CDR2 reads FYNNEI. Between the trimmed V and J ends, which lost 6 bases and 6 bases, there was a span of 11 bases. This CDR3 is CASSLGSAEAFF. Here the CDR3 DNA reads TGTGCCAGCAGCCTGGGATCAGCTGAAGCTTTCTTT.

This chain joins TRBV19 and TRBJ1-1; D call uncertain. This CDR3 comprises 15 residues. Germline V gives CDR1 LNHDA, CDR2 SQIVND (reference sequence). The V gene lost 5 bases and the J gene lost 5 bases, with 18 bases spanning the gap. Written as DNA, the CDR3 is TGTGCCAGTAGTCCCCGAGATCTCGTTGGGACTGAAGCTTTCTTT. It yields the protein CASSPRDLVGTEAFF.

The table lists this clone with a count of one. The chain has TRBV7-2 and TRBJ2-1, with 8 bases that match TRBD2. The germline CDR1 and CDR2 sequences are SGHTA and FQGNSA. Losses at the gene ends were 1 base for V and 9 bases for J; bases not matched to a gene: 11. The CDR3 has 16 amino acids. Here the CDR3 reads CASSLEGGPAGAEQFF. The CDR3 region has the DNA TGTGCCAGCAGCTTAGAGGGAGGGCCAGCGGGAGCTGAGCAGTTCTTC.

V is TRBV7-2 and J is TRBJ1-6; possibly TRBD1 for D (5 bases). From germline, CDR1 is SGHTA and CDR2 FQGNSA. This CDR3 region has 14 residues. Between the trimmed V and J ends, which lost 6 bases and 5 bases, there was a span of 11 bases. CDR3 coding DNA: TGTGCCAGCAGTTATCCAGGGCATAATTCACCCCTCCACTTT. Its protein product is CASSYPGHNSPLHF.

With respect to this clone: Within the sample, other DNA sequences also encode this same CDR3. The V gene is TRBV9, the J gene TRBJ1-2; perhaps TRBD1 as D (5 bases). The germline V gene encodes CDR1 SGDLS and CDR2 YYNGEE. The V gene lost 0 bases and the J gene lost 7 bases, with 16 bases spanning the gap. This CDR3 has 15 amino acids. CDR3 DNA sequence: TGTGCCAGCAGCGTAGTGAGCGATGGCGGGGGTGGCTACACCTTC. This codes for CASSVVSDGGGGYTF.

CDR3 in amino acids: CASSLRGMNTDTQYF. In nucleotides, the CDR3 is TGTGCCAGCAGCTTGCGGGGGATGAACACAGATACGCAGTATTTT. The chain joins TRBV7-8 to TRBJ2-3; 7 bases agree with TRBD2. V shed 3 bases, J shed 2 bases, and the junction held 5 bases outside the gene matches. This CDR3 contains 15 residues. The germline CDR1 and CDR2 sequences are SGHVS and FQNEAQ.

V is TRBV19 and J is TRBJ2-1; D is unresolved. CDR1 is LNHDA, CDR2 SQIVND, per germline (reference sequence). The CDR3 consists of 15 residues. Trimming left V 5 bases short and J 1 base short, with 12 bases between. CDR3 in amino acids: CASSPTVLSYNEQFF. DNA of the CDR3: TGTGCCAGTAGTCCGACTGTTCTTTCCTACAATGAGCAGTTCTTC.